The rows below give T cell receptor beta chains drawn from one sample of a study of T cell repertoires in cytomegalovirus infection. Using its own MiXCR run on the reads, TCRdb lists one record per CDR3 protein. This sample has around 300,000 distinct CDR3 sequences, with roughly 21% found just once. No antigen has been assigned to these receptors. The source material was cultured PBMCs, sampled from culture after CMV antigen stimulation. These receptors were obtained from a human donor in good health (CMV status not recorded). Some clones in this sample may be carry-over from other donors' samples. Both conserved end residues are part of each CDR3. A D gene is named only where the DNA matches it firmly. Not every row has a clone size; where given, it reads once, few, many or a size class.

v_call: TRBV7-2; j_call: TRBJ1-5; d_call: NA; clone_size: many; cdr3_nt: TGTGCCAGCAGCCCCCAGACAGGATTAAGTCAGCCCCAGCATTTT; cdr3_aa: CASSPQTGLSQPQHF
v_call: TRBV5-4; j_call: TRBJ2-1; d_call: NA; clone_size: NA; cdr3_nt: TGTGCCAGCAGCACCCGGACAGCCAATGAGCAGTTCTTC; cdr3_aa: CASSTRTANEQFF
v_call: TRBV23-1; j_call: TRBJ2-1; d_call: NA; clone_size: few; cdr3_nt: TGCGCCAGCAGACCCACGGAGTGGACTAACTCCGACAATGAGCAGTTCTTC; cdr3_aa: CASRPTEWTNSDNEQFF
v_call: TRBV7-2; j_call: TRBJ1-6; d_call: NA; clone_size: many; cdr3_nt: TGTGCCAGCAGCTTAATTGGGGCCCAAAATTCACCCCTCCACTTT; cdr3_aa: CASSLIGAQNSPLHF
v_call: TRBV19; j_call: TRBJ1-1; d_call: NA; clone_size: NA; cdr3_nt: TGTGCCAGTAGTTGGCAGGGCCAAACTGAAGCTTTCTTT; cdr3_aa: CASSWQGQTEAFF
v_call: TRBV4-3; j_call: TRBJ2-7; d_call: NA; clone_size: many; cdr3_nt: TGCGCCAGCAGCCAAGGAACCGACAGTGGATACTACGAGCAGTACTTC; cdr3_aa: CASSQGTDSGYYEQYF
v_call: TRBV20-1; j_call: TRBJ2-6; d_call: TRBD1; clone_size: NA; cdr3_nt: TGCAGTGCTAGAGACCGAGGGGGCCATCTCGGGTCTGGGGCCAACGTCCTGACTTTC; cdr3_aa: CSARDRGGHLGSGANVLTF
v_call: TRBV7-2; j_call: TRBJ2-1; d_call: TRBD2; clone_size: few; cdr3_nt: TGTGCCAGCAGCTTAGATAGCGGGACGGTTAGTTCCTACAATGAGCAGTTCTTC; cdr3_aa: CASSLDSGTVSSYNEQFF
v_call: TRBV28; j_call: TRBJ2-7; d_call: TRBD1; clone_size: NA; cdr3_nt: TGTGCCAGCAGTCCGCCCCAACAGGGGAACTACGAGCAGTACTTC; cdr3_aa: CASSPPQQGNYEQYF
v_call: TRBV6-1; j_call: TRBJ2-1; d_call: TRBD1; clone_size: few; cdr3_nt: TGTGCCAGCAGTCGCGCGACGGGACAGAATCCCAATGAGCAGTTCTTC; cdr3_aa: CASSRATGQNPNEQFF